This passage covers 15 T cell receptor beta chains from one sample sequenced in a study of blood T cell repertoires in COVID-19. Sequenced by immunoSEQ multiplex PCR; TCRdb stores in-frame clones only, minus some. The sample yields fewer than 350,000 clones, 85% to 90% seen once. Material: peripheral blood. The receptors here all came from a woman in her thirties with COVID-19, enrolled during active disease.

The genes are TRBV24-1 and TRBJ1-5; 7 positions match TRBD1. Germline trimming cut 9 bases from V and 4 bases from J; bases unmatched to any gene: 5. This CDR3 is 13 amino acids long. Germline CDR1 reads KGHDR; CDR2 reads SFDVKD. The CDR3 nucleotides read TGTGCCACCGGAAGACAGGGTAATCAGCCCCAGCATTTT. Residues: CATGRQGNQPQHF.

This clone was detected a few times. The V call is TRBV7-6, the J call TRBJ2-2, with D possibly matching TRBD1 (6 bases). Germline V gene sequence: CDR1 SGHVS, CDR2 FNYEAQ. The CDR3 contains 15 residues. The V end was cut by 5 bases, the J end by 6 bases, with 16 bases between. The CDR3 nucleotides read TGTGCCAGCAGCGGGGGCCCACAGGGTCCCGGGGAGCTGTTTTTT. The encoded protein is CASSGGPQGPGELFF. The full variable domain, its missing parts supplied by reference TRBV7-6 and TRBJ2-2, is GAGVSQSPRYKVTKRGQDVALRCDPISGHVSLYWYRQALGQGPEFLTYFNYEAQQDKSGLPNDRFSAERPEGSISTLTIQRTEQRDSAMYRCASSGGPQGPGELFFGEGSRLTVL.

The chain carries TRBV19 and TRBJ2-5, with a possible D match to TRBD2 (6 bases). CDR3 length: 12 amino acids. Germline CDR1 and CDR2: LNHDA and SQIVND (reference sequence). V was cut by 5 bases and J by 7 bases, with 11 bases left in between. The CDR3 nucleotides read TGTGCCAGTAGTCCAGGAGGGTGGACCCAGTACTTC. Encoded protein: CASSPGGWTQYF.

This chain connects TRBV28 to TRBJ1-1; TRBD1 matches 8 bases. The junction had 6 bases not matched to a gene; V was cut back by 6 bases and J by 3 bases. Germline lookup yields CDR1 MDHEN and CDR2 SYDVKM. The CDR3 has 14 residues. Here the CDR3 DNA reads TGTGCCAGCAGCCCAGGGGGCGCAGACACTGAAGCTTTCTTT. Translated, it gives CASSPGGADTEAFF.

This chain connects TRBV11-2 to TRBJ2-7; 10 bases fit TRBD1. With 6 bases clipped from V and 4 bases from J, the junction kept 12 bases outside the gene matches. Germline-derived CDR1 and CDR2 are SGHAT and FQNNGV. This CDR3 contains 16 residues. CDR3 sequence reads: CASRTVTGGKAYEQYF. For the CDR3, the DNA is TGTGCCAGCAGGACTGTGACAGGGGGCAAGGCTTACGAGCAGTACTTC.

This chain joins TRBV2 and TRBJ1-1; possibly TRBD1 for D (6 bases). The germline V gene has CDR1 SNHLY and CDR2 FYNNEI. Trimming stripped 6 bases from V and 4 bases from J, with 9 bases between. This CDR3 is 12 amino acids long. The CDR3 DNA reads TGTGCCAGCAGGCAGGGGACCACTGAAGCTTTCTTT. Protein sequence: CASRQGTTEAFF.

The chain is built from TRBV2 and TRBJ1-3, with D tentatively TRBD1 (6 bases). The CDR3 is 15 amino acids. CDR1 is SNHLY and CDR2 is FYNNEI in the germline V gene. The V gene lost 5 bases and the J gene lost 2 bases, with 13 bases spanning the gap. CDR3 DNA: TGTGCCAGCAGTCGCACAGGGAAAGCTGGAAACACCATATATTTT. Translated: CASSRTGKAGNTIYF.

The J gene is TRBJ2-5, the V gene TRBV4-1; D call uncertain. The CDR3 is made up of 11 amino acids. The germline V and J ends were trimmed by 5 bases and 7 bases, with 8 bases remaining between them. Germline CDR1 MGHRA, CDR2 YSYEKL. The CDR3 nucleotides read TGCGCCAGCAGCAGCCAAAGGACCCAGTACTTC. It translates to CASSSQRTQYF.

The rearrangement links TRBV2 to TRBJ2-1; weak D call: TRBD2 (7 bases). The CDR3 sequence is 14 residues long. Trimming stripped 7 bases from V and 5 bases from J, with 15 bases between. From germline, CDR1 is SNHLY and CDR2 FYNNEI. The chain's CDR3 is CASNGGGPNNEQFF. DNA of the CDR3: TGTGCCAGCAACGGCGGGGGCCCGAACAATGAGCAGTTCTTC.

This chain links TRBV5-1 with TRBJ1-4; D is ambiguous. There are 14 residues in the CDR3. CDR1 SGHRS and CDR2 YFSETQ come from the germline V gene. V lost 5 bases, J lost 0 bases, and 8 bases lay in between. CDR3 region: CASSPVATNEKLFF. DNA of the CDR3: TGCGCCAGCAGTCCGGTTGCAACTAATGAAAAACTGTTTTTT.

The CDR3 DNA sequence: TGTGCCAGCAGCTGGGGACAGCCCTACGAGCAGTACTTC. Translated: CASSWGQPYEQYF. The chain employs TRBV11-2 and TRBJ2-7; 7 bases map to TRBD1. The junction had 2 bases not matched to a gene; V was cut back by 4 bases and J by 2 bases. This CDR3 comprises 13 residues. Germline V CDR1 and CDR2: SGHAT, FQNNGV.

The CDR3 reads CASSESNSGSSSTDTQYF. The CDR3 nucleotides are TGCGCCAGCAGTGAGAGCAATAGCGGGAGTTCTAGCACAGATACGCAGTATTTT. The J gene is TRBJ2-3, the V gene TRBV10-2; 9 bases map to TRBD2. CDR3 length: 18 amino acids. CDR1 is WSHSY, CDR2 SAAADI, per germline. V lost 2 bases and J lost 0; bases outside the gene matches: 9.

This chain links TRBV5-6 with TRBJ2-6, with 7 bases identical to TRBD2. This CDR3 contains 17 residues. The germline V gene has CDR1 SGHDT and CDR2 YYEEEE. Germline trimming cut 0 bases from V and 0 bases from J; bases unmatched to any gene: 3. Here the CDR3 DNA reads TGTGCCAGCAGCTTGGGGGGAGGGAACTCTGGGGCCAACGTCCTGACTTTC. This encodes CASSLGGGNSGANVLTF.

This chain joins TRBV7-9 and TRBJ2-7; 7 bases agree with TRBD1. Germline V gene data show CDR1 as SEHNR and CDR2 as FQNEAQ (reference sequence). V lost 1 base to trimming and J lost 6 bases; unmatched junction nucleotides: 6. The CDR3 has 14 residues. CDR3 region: CASSLGQGRSEQYF. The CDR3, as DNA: TGTGCCAGCAGCTTAGGACAGGGACGGAGCGAGCAGTACTTC.

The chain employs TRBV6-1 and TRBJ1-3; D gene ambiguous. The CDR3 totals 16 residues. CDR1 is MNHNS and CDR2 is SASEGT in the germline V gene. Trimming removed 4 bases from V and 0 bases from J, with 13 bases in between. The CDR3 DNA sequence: TGTGCCAGCAGTGGAGGGATGGCCCGCTCTGGAAACACCATATATTTT. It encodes CASSGGMARSGNTIYF.